What follows are 23 T cell receptor beta chains derived from one specimen sequenced in a study of CXCR3-negative and CXCR3-positive naive CD8 T cells. 5' RACE with UMI labels generated the TRB cDNA libraries. Using the 5' RACE reads, TCRdb records one entry per CDR3 protein without DNA. The listing records around 140,000 distinct CDR3 sequences. The sequencing input was naive CXCR3- CD8+ T cells from blood. Described subset: CD45RO-CCR7+CD27+CD95- naive CD8+ T cells lacking CXCR3 (TNR3-). Every receptor here comes from a human donor in good health. Some clones in this sample may be carry-over from other donors' samples.

The V call is TRBV4-1, the J call TRBJ2-1; TCRdb designates TRBD1, a call that cannot be tested without DNA. CDR3 size: 18 residues. CDR1 is MGHRA and CDR2 is YSYEKL in the germline V gene. The CDR3 is CASSQDWATGTGYDEQFF.

The chain has TRBV20-1 and TRBJ2-5; there is no DNA to check the TCRdb D call of TRBD2. The CDR3 sequence is 13 residues long. The V gene's germline CDR1 is DFQATT and CDR2 SNEGSKA (reference sequence). The CDR3 sequence: CSAKRDPSRTQYF.

The chain uses TRBV29-1 and TRBJ2-2. Germline CDR1 and CDR2: SQVTM and ANQGSEA. The CDR3 is made up of 11 amino acids. The CDR3 sequence: CSATNTGELFF.

This chain uses TRBV4-1 with TRBJ1-1; TCRdb proposes TRBD1, but this gene call is untestable without DNA. Germline-derived CDR1 and CDR2 are MGHRA and YSYEKL. The CDR3 is 13 residues long. CDR3 sequence reads: CASSQDAGAEAFF.

The rearrangement joins TRBV19 to TRBJ2-7; there is no DNA to check the TCRdb D call of TRBD1. This CDR3 has 13 residues. Germline assignment: CDR1 LNHDA and CDR2 SQIVND (reference sequence). CDR3 region: CASSIGRHYEQYF.

V is TRBV29-1 and J is TRBJ1-1. The CDR3 runs 12 residues. From germline, CDR1 is SQVTM and CDR2 ANQGSEA. CDR3 sequence: CSVEDFVGEAFF.

The chain links TRBV7-3 to TRBJ1-1; the D call of TRBD1 rests on TCRdb alone, since no DNA is present to check it. Germline V gene lookup returns CDR1 SGHTA and CDR2 FQGTGA. This CDR3 is 16 amino acids long. The CDR3 loop is CASSLTGLGANTEAFF.

The chain has TRBV4-3 and TRBJ2-1; without DNA, the TCRdb call of TRBD1 cannot be checked. Germline values: CDR1 LGHNA, CDR2 YSLEER. The CDR3 loop spans 17 amino acids. The CDR3 spells CASSQTAGQGTYNEQFF.

The rearrangement uses TRBV7-8 and TRBJ2-7; TCRdb lists TRBD2, though no DNA is available to test this call. The germline CDR1 and CDR2 sequences are SGHVS and FQNEAQ. There are 16 residues in the CDR3. This CDR3 is CASTPGGRGGRYEQYF. Full variable domain (remainder filled in from reference TRBV7-8 and TRBJ2-7): GAGVSQSPRYKVAKRGQDVALRCDPISGHVSLFWYQQALGQGPEFLTYFQNEAQLDKSGLPSDRFFAERPEGSVSTLKIQRTQQEDSAVYLCASTPGGRGGRYEQYFGPGTRLTVT.

The CDR3: CASRPTGGGHKQYF. This chain joins TRBV28 and TRBJ2-7; the TCRdb D gene call, TRBD1, has no DNA to confirm it. This CDR3 comprises 14 residues. Germline CDR1 reads MDHEN; CDR2 reads SYDVKM.

The rearrangement links TRBV29-1 to TRBJ2-7; TCRdb picks TRBD2, but there is no DNA to check that call. Germline V lookup: CDR1 SQVTM, CDR2 ANQGSEA. The CDR3 consists of 16 residues. CDR3 protein: CSVVPRTSGSTSEQYF.

The chain is built from TRBV30 and TRBJ2-2; TCRdb's D gene call, TRBD2, goes unchecked for lack of DNA. The CDR3 loop spans 15 amino acids. Germline V gene sequence: CDR1 GTSNPN, CDR2 SVGIG (reference sequence). The CDR3 here is CACLEANANTGELFF.

The chain carries TRBV4-3 and TRBJ2-7. The CDR3 runs 13 residues. The germline CDR1 and CDR2 sequences are LGHNA and YSLEER. The CDR3 loop reads CASSQYVSYEQYF.

This rearrangement joins TRBV7-8 to TRBJ1-2; TCRdb's D gene call, TRBD1, goes unchecked for lack of DNA. Germline V gives CDR1 SGHVS, CDR2 FQNEAQ. The CDR3 consists of 14 residues. The CDR3 sequence is CASRGDRAPYGYTF.

The chain has TRBV19 and TRBJ1-3. The CDR3 is 13 amino acids. Germline V gives CDR1 LNHDA, CDR2 SQIVND (reference sequence). CDR3: CASTVDSGNTIYF. The variable domain in full, with the rest retrieved from reference TRBV19 and TRBJ1-3, is DGGITQSPKYLFRKEGQNVTLSCEQNLNHDAMYWYRQDPGQGLRLIYYSQIVNDFQKGDIAEGYSVSREKKESFPLTVTSAQKNPTAFYLCASTVDSGNTIYFGEGSWLTVV.

This chain's CDR3 is CASSSAVGTEAFF. The chain employs TRBV5-1 and TRBJ1-1. The germline gives CDR1 SGHRS, CDR2 YFSETQ. There are 13 residues in the CDR3.

The CDR3 loop is CARSLSGEYNEQFF. The chain carries TRBV7-3 and TRBJ2-1. This CDR3 has 14 residues. Germline V gene lookup returns CDR1 SGHTA and CDR2 FQGTGA.

The chain recombines TRBV7-9 with TRBJ2-1. The CDR3 runs 16 residues. Germline V CDR1 and CDR2: SEHNR, FQNEAQ (reference sequence). This chain's CDR3 is CASSPSYQASYNEQFF.

This chain links TRBV6-1 with TRBJ2-1; TCRdb proposes TRBD2, but this gene call is untestable without DNA. The CDR3 is made up of 16 amino acids. Germline V lookup: CDR1 MNHNS, CDR2 SASEGT. The CDR3: CASSESASGPYNEQFF.

V and J are TRBV6-4 and TRBJ2-2; checking the TCRdb D call of TRBD2 is not possible without DNA. In germline, CDR1 is MRHNA, CDR2 SNTAGT. This CDR3 is 17 amino acids long. CDR3 sequence reads: CASKRGLAERNTGELFF.

The V and J genes are TRBV7-2 and TRBJ2-1; TCRdb reports TRBD1, a call that lacks DNA to check it against. CDR1 is SGHTA, CDR2 FQGNSA, per germline. The CDR3 covers 17 residues. Here the CDR3 reads CASSFPIRDRAYNEQFF.

CDR3: CSVEQTYTGELFF. This chain connects TRBV29-1 to TRBJ2-2. The germline V gene has CDR1 SQVTM and CDR2 ANQGSEA. This CDR3 is 13 amino acids long.

The J gene is TRBJ1-5, the V gene TRBV30. Germline V lookup: CDR1 GTSNPN, CDR2 SVGIG (reference sequence). This CDR3 contains 13 residues. The CDR3 spells CAWSGDLSEPQHF.